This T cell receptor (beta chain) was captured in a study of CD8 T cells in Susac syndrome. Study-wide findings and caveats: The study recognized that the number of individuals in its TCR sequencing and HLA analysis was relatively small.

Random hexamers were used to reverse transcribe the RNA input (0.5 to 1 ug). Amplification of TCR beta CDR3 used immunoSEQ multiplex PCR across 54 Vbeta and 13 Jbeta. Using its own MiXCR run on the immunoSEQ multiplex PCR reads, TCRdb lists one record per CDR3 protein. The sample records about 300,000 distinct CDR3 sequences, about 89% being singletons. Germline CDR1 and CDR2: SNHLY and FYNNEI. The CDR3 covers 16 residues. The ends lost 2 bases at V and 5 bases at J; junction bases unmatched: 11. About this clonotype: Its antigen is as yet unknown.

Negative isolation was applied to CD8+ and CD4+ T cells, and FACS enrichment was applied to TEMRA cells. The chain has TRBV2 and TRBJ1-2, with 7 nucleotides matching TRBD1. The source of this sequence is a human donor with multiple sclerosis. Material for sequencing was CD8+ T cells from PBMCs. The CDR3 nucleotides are TGTGCCAGCAGTGAAAGTGGGACAGTTGGGACGTATGGCTACACCTTC. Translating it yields CASSESGTVGTYGYTF.